The rows below give T cell receptor beta chains drawn from one sample of a study of cytomegalovirus exposure and HLA in healthy donors. Assay: immunoSEQ multiplex PCR; the TCRdb copy retains only in-frame clones and omits some. The table has about 130,000 clones, approximately 82% seen once. The specimen was PBMCs. Receptors were obtained from a woman aged 18-29 years in good health and CMV-seropositive. Each CDR3 is given with its conserved first and last residue. A D gene is named only where the DNA matches it firmly. A row's size may be missing; if present it is once, few, many or a size class.

>TRBJ1-3|TRBV14|once|.
TGTGCCAGCAGCCACAATCAGGGGCTTATCGGAAACACCATATATTTT
CASSHNQGLIGNTIYF
>TRBJ1-1|TRBV2|.|.
TGTGCCAGCAGTGAATGCCGAGCGTGTGAAGCTTTCTTT
CASSECRACEAFF
>TRBJ2-3|TRBV27|.|.
TGTGCCAGCAGGACCAGCGGTTTTTGGGAGGTTACGCAGTATTTT
CASRTSGFWEVTQYF
>TRBJ2-5|TRBV4-1|.|.
TGCGCCAGCAGCCAAGTCTCCGTTCAGGGAGAGACCCAGTACTTC
CASSQVSVQGETQYF
>TRBJ1-6|TRBV6-1|.|TRBD1
TGTGCCAGCAAGACCCCAGACAGGGTAGGAGCACCCCTCCACTTT
CASKTPDRVGAPLHF
>TRBJ1-1|TRBV6-1|.|.
TGTGCCAGCAGTGAAGATGGGGCGATGAACACTGAAGCTTTCTTT
CASSEDGAMNTEAFF
>TRBJ1-2|TRBV19|.|.
TGTGCCAGTAGTAGGGAGGGAGGAGGCTATGGCTACACCTTC
CASSREGGGYGYTF
>TRBJ2-1|TRBV6-4|.|.
TGTGCCAGCAGTGACTCCAACGACAAGTACAATGAGCAGTTCTTC
CASSDSNDKYNEQFF
>TRBJ2-1|TRBV11-3|once|TRBD2
TGTGCCAGCAGCTTAGACCCCAGGGAAGGTAGCGGGGTTGCTGAGCAGTTCTTC
CASSLDPREGSGVAEQFF
>TRBJ2-7|TRBV25-1|.|.
TGTGCCAGCAGTGTGGCGGACTCCTACGAGCAGTACTTC
CASSVADSYEQYF
>TRBJ2-2|TRBV4-1|few|.
TGCGCCAGCAGTCACGAGGGCAGCCCGAACACCGGGGAGCTGTTTTTT
CASSHEGSPNTGELFF
>TRBJ2-1|TRBV27|.|TRBD2
TGTGCCAGCAGTCCGCTAGCGGGGCATGAGCAGTTCTTC
CASSPLAGHEQFF
>TRBJ2-7|TRBV28|.|TRBD1
TGTGCCAGCAGTTTGGGACAGGGCTACGAGCAGTACTTC
CASSLGQGYEQYF
>TRBJ2-2|TRBV14|once|.
TGTGCCAGCAGCCGGGGAAGGGGTGTCGGGGAGCTGTTTTTT
CASSRGRGVGELFF
>TRBJ2-3|TRBV6-6|.|.
TGTGCCAGTGTGTCGGGAGATACGCAGTATTTT
CASVSGDTQYF
>TRBJ2-1|TRBV25-1|once|.
TGTGCCAGCAGTGTACCGGGGAGGAAAAACAATGAGCAGTTCTTC
CASSVPGRKNNEQFF
>TRBJ1-3|TRBV19|.|TRBD1
TGTGCCAGTAGTGGGGACAGCAGCTCTGGAAACACCATATATTTT
CASSGDSSSGNTIYF
>TRBJ2-3|TRBV25-1|.|TRBD2
TGTGCCAGCAGCCCCCATGGAGCGGGGGGCACAGATACGCAGTATTTT
CASSPHGAGGTDTQYF
>TRBJ1-5|TRBV2|.|TRBD1
TGTGCCAGCAGTGATGCACAGGGGGGGCAGCCCCAGCATTTT
CASSDAQGGQPQHF
>TRBJ2-4|TRBV28|once|TRBD2
TGTGCCAGCAGTCTAGCGGGGGGGCCGAACATTCAGTACTTC
CASSLAGGPNIQYF
>TRBJ1-2|TRBV7-9|once|.
TGTGCCAGCAGCTTAGGTGGGGGCAATGGCTACACCTTC
CASSLGGGNGYTF
>TRBJ1-4|TRBV15|once|.
TGTGCCACCAGCACGGACAGTCGATACGAAAAACTGTTTTTT
CATSTDSRYEKLFF
>TRBJ2-3|TRBV14|.|.
TGTGCCAGCAGCCCGACTTGGGATACGCAGTATTTT
CASSPTWDTQYF
>TRBJ2-2|TRBV19|.|.
TGTGCCAGTAGTATAGAAGGAGCTGGGGAGCTGTTTTTT
CASSIEGAGELFF
>TRBJ2-7|TRBV6-1|.|.
TGTGCCACCACTTCCGGGATCTCCTACGAGCAGTACTTC
CATTSGISYEQYF
>TRBJ1-2|TRBV15|.|.
TGTGCCACCAGCAGAGAGGGGGGACTGTCATCTTCTAACTATGGCTACACCTTC
CATSREGGLSSSNYGYTF
>TRBJ1-2|TRBV6-4|.|.
TGTGCCAGCAGCGAACAGGGAACGGATGGCTACACCTTC
CASSEQGTDGYTF
>TRBJ2-7|TRBV5-4|.|TRBD2
TGTGCCAGCAGCCGGACTAGCGGGGGGCCGAGCTACGAGCAGTACTTC
CASSRTSGGPSYEQYF
>TRBJ2-5|TRBV6-5|once|.
TGTGCCAGCAGTTACTCGTGGGGGGATCTGGGGACCCAGTACTTC
CASSYSWGDLGTQYF
>TRBJ1-1|TRBV19|.|.
TGTGCCAGTAGTCTCACCGGGACTATAAGACCTGAAGCTTTCTTT
CASSLTGTIRPEAFF
>TRBJ2-7|TRBV28|.|.
TGTGCCAGCAGTACCCCAGGCCTCCATGATTTC
CASSTPGLHDF
>TRBJ2-7|TRBV10-3|.|.
TGTGCCATCAGTGACCCCGTGTACTACGAGCAGTACTTC
CAISDPVYYEQYF
>TRBJ2-7|TRBV7-2|.|TRBD2
TGTGCCAGCAGCTGGTGGACTAGCGGCTCCTACGAGCAGTACTTC
CASSWWTSGSYEQYF
>TRBJ1-4|TRBV29-1|once|TRBD1
TGCAGCGTTGAACGGTACAGGGGAAATGAAAAACTGTTTTTT
CSVERYRGNEKLFF
>TRBJ1-1|TRBV6-1|.|.
TGTGCCAGCAAAAAGGAGGTCAACACTGAAGCTTTCTTT
CASKKEVNTEAFF
>TRBJ2-3|TRBV11-2|.|TRBD2
TGTGCCAGCAGCCCGGGACTAGCGGGGGCCACCACAGATACGCAGTATTTT
CASSPGLAGATTDTQYF
>TRBJ2-1|TRBV6-5|.|.
TGTGCCAGCAGTCTCCCCCCCGTGAATGAGCAGTTCTTC
CASSLPPVNEQFF
>TRBJ2-3|TRBV20-1|.|.
TGCAGTGCTGAGCATTCAGATACGCAGTATTTT
CSAEHSDTQYF
>TRBJ1-2|TRBV4-1|few|TRBD1
TGCGCCAGCAGCCCGACGGACAGGGGAAACTATGGCTACACCTTC
CASSPTDRGNYGYTF
>TRBJ2-5|TRBV6-5|.|.
TGTGCCAGCAGTTACTCGACAGGACTCCAAGAGACCCAGTACTTC
CASSYSTGLQETQYF